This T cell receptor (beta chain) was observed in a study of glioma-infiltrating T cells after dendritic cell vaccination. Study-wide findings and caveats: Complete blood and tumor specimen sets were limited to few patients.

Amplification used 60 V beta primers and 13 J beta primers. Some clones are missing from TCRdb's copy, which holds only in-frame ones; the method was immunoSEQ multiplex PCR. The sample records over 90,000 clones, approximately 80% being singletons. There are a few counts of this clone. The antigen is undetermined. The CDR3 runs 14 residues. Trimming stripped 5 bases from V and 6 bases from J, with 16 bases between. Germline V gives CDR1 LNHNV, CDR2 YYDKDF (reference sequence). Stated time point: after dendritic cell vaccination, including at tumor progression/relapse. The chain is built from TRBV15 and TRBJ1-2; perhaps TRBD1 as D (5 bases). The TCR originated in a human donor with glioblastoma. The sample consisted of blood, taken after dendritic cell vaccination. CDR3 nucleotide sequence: TGTGCCACCAGCGGATCAGGGAAGTTTGATGGCTACACCTTC. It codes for CATSGSGKFDGYTF.